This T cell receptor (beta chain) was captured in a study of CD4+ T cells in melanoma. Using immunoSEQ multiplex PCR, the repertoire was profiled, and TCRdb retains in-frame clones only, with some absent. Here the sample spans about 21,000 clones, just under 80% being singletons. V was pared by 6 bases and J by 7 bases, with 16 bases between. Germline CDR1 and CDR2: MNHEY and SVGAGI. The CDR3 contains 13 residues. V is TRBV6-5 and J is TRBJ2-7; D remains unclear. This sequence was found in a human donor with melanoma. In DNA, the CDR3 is TGTGCCAGCAGACTGTGGCAGGACGGGGAGCAGTACTTC. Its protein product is CASRLWQDGEQYF.